This TCR beta chain was retrieved from a study of a mutant IDH1 vaccine in newly diagnosed glioma. Study-wide background: Prior therapy was radiotherapy, temozolomide, or both; most received both.

As for this clone: Antigen: not known.

Germline lookup yields CDR1 MNHNS and CDR2 SASEGT. Trimming cost V 10 bases and J 2 bases, with 14 bases left between them. The CDR3 loop spans 13 amino acids. Sequenced by immunoSEQ multiplex PCR; TCRdb stores in-frame clones only, minus some. This sample has about 130,000 clones, with about four fifths found just once. As to time point: week 11, during vaccination. Doses of 300 ug of mutant IDH1 20-mer peptide were given with topical imiquimod. The starting material was PBMCs, obtained from a glioma patient whose treatment included an IDH1 peptide vaccine. This clonotype originated in a man aged 40-55 years with glioma. The V call is TRBV6-1, the J call TRBJ1-2, with D possibly matching TRBD1 (5 bases). This CDR3 is CATNRDGNYGYTF. The CDR3, as DNA: TGTGCCACCAACCGGGACGGGAACTATGGCTACACCTTC.